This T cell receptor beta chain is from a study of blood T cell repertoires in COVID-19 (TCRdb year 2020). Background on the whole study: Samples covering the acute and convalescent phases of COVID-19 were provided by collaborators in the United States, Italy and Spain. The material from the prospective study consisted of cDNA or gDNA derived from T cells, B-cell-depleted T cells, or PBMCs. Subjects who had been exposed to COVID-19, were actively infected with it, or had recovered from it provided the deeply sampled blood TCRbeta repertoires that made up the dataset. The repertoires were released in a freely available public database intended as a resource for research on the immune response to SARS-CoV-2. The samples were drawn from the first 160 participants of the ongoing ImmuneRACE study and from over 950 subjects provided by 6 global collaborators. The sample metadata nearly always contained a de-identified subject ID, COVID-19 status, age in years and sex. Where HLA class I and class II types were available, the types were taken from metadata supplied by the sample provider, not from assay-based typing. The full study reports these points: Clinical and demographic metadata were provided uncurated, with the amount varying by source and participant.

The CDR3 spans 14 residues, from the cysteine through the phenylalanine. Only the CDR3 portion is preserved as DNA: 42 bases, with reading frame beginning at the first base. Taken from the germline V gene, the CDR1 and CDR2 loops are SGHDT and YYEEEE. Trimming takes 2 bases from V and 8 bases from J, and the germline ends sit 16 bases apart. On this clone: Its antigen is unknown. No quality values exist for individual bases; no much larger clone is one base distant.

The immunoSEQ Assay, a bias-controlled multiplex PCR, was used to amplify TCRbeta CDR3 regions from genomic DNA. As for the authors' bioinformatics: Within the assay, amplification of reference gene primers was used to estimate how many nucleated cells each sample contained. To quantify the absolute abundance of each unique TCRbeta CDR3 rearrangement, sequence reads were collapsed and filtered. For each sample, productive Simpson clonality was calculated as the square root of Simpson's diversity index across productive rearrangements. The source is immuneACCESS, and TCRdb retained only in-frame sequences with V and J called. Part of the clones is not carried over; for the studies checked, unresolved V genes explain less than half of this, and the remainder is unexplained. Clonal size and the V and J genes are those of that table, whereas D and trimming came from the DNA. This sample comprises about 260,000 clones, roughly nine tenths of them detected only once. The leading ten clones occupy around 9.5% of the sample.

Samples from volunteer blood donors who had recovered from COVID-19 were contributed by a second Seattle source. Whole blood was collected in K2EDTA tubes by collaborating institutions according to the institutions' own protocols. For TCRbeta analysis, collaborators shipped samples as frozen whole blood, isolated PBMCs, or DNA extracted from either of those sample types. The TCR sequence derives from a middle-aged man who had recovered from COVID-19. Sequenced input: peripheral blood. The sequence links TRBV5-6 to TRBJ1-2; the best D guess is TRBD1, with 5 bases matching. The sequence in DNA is TGTGCCAGCAGCTTAGAGGCAGGGCTAGGGGGCTACACCTTC. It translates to CASSLEAGLGGYTF.